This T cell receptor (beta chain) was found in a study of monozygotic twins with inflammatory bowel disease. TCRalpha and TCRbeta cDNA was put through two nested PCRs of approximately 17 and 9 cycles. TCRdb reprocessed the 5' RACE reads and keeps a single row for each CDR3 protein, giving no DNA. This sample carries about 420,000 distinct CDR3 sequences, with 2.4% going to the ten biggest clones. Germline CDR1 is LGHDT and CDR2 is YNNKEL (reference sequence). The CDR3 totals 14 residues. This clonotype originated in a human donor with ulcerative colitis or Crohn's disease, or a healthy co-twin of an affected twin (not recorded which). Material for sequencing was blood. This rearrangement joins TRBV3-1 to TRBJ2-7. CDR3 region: CASSLEGGYYEQYF.